This entry is about one TCR beta chain. Trimming removed 0 bases from V and 2 bases from J, with 9 bases in between. The CDR3 has 15 residues. Germline assignment: CDR1 SGHNT and CDR2 YYREEE (reference sequence). Authors' analysis steps: Nucleated cell number was recorded as an estimate derived from reference gene primer amplification. Clones were sequenced by immunoSEQ multiplex PCR, and TCRdb holds only the in-frame ones, with some missing. V, J and clone size derive from that table, while D and trimming were established from the DNA sequence. Of about 240,000 clones listed, around 85% are singletons. The data stem from a study of blood T cell repertoires in COVID-19. Background on the study: There were acute and convalescent COVID-19 samples, and they came from the United States, Italy and Spain. In each case, the material was cDNA or gDNA derived from T cells, B-cell-depleted T cells, or PBMCs.

Sequencing was carried out using peripheral blood. The TCR sequence derives from a woman older than 75 with acute or convalescent COVID-19. The chain is built from TRBV5-4 and TRBJ1-3; a weak D match, TRBD1 (5 bases). CDR3 bases: TGTGCCAGCAGCTTGGAAGGAGGGGCTGGAAACACCATATATTTT. Protein: CASSLEGGAGNTIYF.